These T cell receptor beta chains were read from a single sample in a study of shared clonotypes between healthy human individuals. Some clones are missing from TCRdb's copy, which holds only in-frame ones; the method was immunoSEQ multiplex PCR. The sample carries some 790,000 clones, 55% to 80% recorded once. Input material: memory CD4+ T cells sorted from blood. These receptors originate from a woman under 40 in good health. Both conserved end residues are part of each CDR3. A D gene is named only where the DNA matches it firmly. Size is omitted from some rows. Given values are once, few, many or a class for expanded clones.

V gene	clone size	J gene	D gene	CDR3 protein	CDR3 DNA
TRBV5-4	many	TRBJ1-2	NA	CASSLQGTLNYGYTF	TGTGCCAGCAGCTTGCAGGGTACTCTCAACTATGGCTACACCTTC
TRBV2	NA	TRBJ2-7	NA	CASSGGSGYF	TGTGCCAGCAGTGGGGGGTCGGGGTACTTC
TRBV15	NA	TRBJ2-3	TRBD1	CATSRGGTGGIHTQYF	TGTGCCACCAGCAGAGGGGGGACAGGGGGTATACATACGCAGTATTTT
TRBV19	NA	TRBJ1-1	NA	CATLDRTNTEAFF	TGTGCCACTTTAGACAGAACGAACACTGAAGCTTTCTTT
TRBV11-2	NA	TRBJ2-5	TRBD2	CASSLGASSGSQTQYF	TGTGCCAGCAGCTTAGGGGCGTCTAGCGGGAGTCAGACCCAGTACTTC
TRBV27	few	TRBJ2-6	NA	CASSPGIGGGANVLTF	TGTGCCAGCAGTCCAGGGATCGGCGGAGGGGCCAACGTCCTGACTTTC
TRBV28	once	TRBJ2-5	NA	CASSPTDLRGAEETQYF	TGTGCCAGCAGTCCAACGGACTTACGAGGAGCGGAAGAGACCCAGTACTTC
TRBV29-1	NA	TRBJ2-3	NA	CSVEAEVGTDTQYF	TGCAGCGTTGAGGCGGAGGTGGGGACAGATACGCAGTATTTT
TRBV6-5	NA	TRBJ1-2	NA	CASRVRSGDGYTF	TGTGCCAGCAGGGTTAGGTCTGGTGATGGCTACACCTTC
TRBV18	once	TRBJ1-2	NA	CASSPPTGYGYTF	TGTGCCAGCTCACCACCGACAGGCTATGGCTACACCTTC
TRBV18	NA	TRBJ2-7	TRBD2	CASSRGSGSYEQYF	TGTGCCAGCTCACGGGGTAGCGGGAGTTACGAGCAGTACTTC
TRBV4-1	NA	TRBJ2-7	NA	CASSQAETESYEQYF	TGCGCCAGCAGCCAAGCGGAGACTGAGTCCTACGAGCAGTACTTC
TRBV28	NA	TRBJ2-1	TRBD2	CASSQPRIAGAYNEQFF	TGTGCCAGCAGTCAACCCCGCATAGCGGGAGCCTACAATGAGCAGTTCTTC
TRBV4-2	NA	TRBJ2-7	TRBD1	CASSQPGQKYEQYF	TGTGCCAGCAGCCAGCCGGGACAGAAATACGAGCAGTACTTC
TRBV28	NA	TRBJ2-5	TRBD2	CASKIAGGETQYF	TGTGCCAGCAAAATAGCGGGTGGAGAGACCCAGTACTTC
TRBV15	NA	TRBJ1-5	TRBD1	CATRDRGYNSNQPQHF	TGTGCCACCAGGGACAGGGGGTATAATAGCAATCAGCCCCAGCATTTT
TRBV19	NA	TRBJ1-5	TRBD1	CASSPEGQGYQPQHF	TGTGCCAGTAGTCCGGAAGGACAGGGGTATCAGCCCCAGCATTTT
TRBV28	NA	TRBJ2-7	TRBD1	CASRPTGTAHYEQYF	TGTGCCAGCAGACCTACCGGGACAGCTCACTACGAGCAGTACTTC
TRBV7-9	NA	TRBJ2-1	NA	CASSPPLSYNEQFF	TGTGCCAGCAGCCCCCCGCTCTCCTACAATGAGCAGTTCTTC
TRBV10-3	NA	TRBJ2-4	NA	CAISEFRDIAKNIQYF	TGTGCCATCAGTGAGTTTAGGGACATAGCCAAAAACATTCAGTACTTC
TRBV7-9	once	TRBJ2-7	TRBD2	CASSVGLAGAGEQYF	TGTGCCAGCAGCGTGGGACTAGCGGGAGCTGGCGAGCAGTACTTC
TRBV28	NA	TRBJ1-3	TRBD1	CASKEIQGAGGNTIYF	TGTGCCAGCAAAGAAATCCAGGGGGCGGGAGGAAACACCATATATTTT
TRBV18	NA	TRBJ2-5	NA	CASSSSRGWTQYF	TGTGCCAGCTCATCTAGTAGGGGGTGGACCCAGTACTTC